This T cell receptor (beta chain) originates from a study of T cell responses to AZD1222 COVID-19 vaccine (dated by TCRdb to the early 2020s). For the study in its entirety: Because spike-specific TCR depth and breadth did not differ between the two schedules, AZD1222 recipients who got a second dose at roughly 4 weeks were pooled with those who got a second dose at roughly 12 weeks. TCR sequencing was performed for over 230 trial participants, of whom roughly 200 were given two doses of AZD1222 and around 25 were given two doses of MenACWY control vaccine. Trial participants were enrolled by age into 18-55, 56-69 and 70-plus year subgroups, with 148, 28 and 57 TCR-sequenced participants respectively. The investigation overall reported the following: Nearly half of unique spike-specific TCRs reportedly recognized epitopes outside regions mutated in the B.1.351 and B.1.1.7 variants. Because no day 14 peak-response samples were available, the repertoires could be characterized only after the peak T cell response. Spike-specific TCR breadth and depth rose significantly after two AZD1222 doses compared with day 0 and with MenACWY recipients. Conclusions about previously exposed vaccinees are limited because only five to seven AZD1222 recipients were SARS-CoV-2 seropositive at baseline. CD4 TCRs associated with the vaccine covered the entire spike protein, and the dominant responses were in regions 160-218 and 743-854. Participants were mostly white British and included more females than males, and it was suggested by the authors that clonal diversity may have been underestimated. The 56-69-year group was small, and its depth increase did not reach significance, likely because of low power.

The CDR3 regions of human TCRbeta chains were analyzed by immunosequencing. The source study handled its data this way. TCRs in the repertoires were matched against a reference library of SARS-CoV-2-specific TCRs that had been generated with the MIRA antigen-specificity platform. Breadth was defined as the fraction of unique TCRs that were SARS-CoV-2-associated, and depth was defined as the fraction of total T cells that were SARS-CoV-2-associated. Using the MIRA data, every spike-specific TCR was mapped to the spike region that the TCR reacted to and assigned to either a CD4 or a CD8 class. Log10-transformed breadth and depth values were compared by one-way ANOVA with Sidak's multiple comparisons tests. This immuneACCESS table, as held by TCRdb, lists in-frame sequences with V and J called but not all clones. Of the missing ones, under half trace to an unresolved V gene in checked studies; the others have no known cause. The V and J calls and the clone size are those of that table, but D and trimming were determined from the DNA. Present in this sample are about 130,000 clones, roughly 92% of which were seen just once. Around 3.6% of the sample lies in the top ten.

Sample time point, as interpreted from the label and publication: baseline before first vaccination. The vaccinee samples were drawn from two UK trials, COV001 and COV002, one of which was a single-blind randomized controlled phase 2/3 trial testing AZD1222 (ChAdOx1 nCoV-19) in healthy adults. For TCRbeta chain sequencing, PBMC samples were collected from trial participants at day 0 and at day 28 after the second dose. As to this clone: What antigen it recognizes has not been identified. No per-base quality is available; no much larger clone lies one base away.

The material sequenced was peripheral blood, taken on day 0 of AZD1222 vaccination. The clonotype originates from an adult in good health.

The CDR3 loop reads CASSVAGTHSGNTIYF. The nucleotide sequence is given as TGTGCCAGCAGCGTAGCTGGGACCCACTCTGGAAACACCATATATTTT. The chain was built from TRBV9 and TRBJ1-3; a tentative D match to TRBD1 spans 5 bases. The germline V gene specifies SGDLS as CDR1 and YYNGEE as CDR2. V is cut by 0 bases and J by 0 bases, and the space between the germline ends is 10 bases. The CDR3 holds 16 amino acids from the cysteine to the phenylalanine. The read is trimmed to its CDR3 DNA, 48 bases read in frame from base 1.